These 28 T cell receptor beta chains were all obtained from the same sample, sequenced in a study of naive and memory T cell subsets. An equimolar mix of two oligonucleotides served as the beta constant-region primer for TRBC1 and TRBC2. Ligated cDNA was amplified by four rounds of PCR with nested alpha and beta constant-region primers and SP2. TCRdb called the UMI-ligation and nested PCR reads again in MiXCR, with one record for every CDR3 protein. The sample lists 95,000 to 150,000 distinct CDR3 sequences, around 35% occurring once. Sequencing used central memory CD4+ T cells from blood. These receptors all stem from a human donor in good health.

The V and J genes are TRBV6-1 and TRBJ2-1; 10 bases align to TRBD2. Germline loops: CDR1 MNHNS, CDR2 SASEGT. This CDR3 spans 17 amino acids. The junction had 9 bases not matched to a gene; V was cut back by 3 bases and J by 4 bases. CDR3 protein: CASSDDPSGSLYNEQFF. CDR3 nucleotide sequence: TGTGCCAGCAGTGATGACCCTAGCGGGAGTTTATACAATGAGCAGTTCTTC.

This clonotype has only a few counts. V usage is TRBV6-6 and J usage is TRBJ2-2, with TRBD2 matching over 13 bases. CDR3 length: 17 residues. The V segment lost 4 bases and the J segment 5 bases; nucleotides outside the gene matches: 7. CDR1 and CDR2 (germline): MNHNY, SVGAGI (reference sequence). CDR3 region: CASSLLAGGGRTGELFF. The CDR3 DNA follows: TGTGCCAGCAGTTTACTAGCGGGAGGGGGAAGAACCGGGGAGCTGTTTTTT.

This clonotype has only a few counts. The genes are TRBV6-1 and TRBJ2-7, with 9 bases fitting TRBD1. CDR1 MNHNS and CDR2 SASEGT come from the germline V gene. The CDR3 totals 14 residues. V dropped 7 bases and J dropped 2; count of bases not matched to a gene: 6. CDR3 in DNA: TGTGCCAGCACCCCCAGGACAGGGGCCTACGAGCAGTACTTC. It codes for CASTPRTGAYEQYF.

The V gene is TRBV28, the J gene TRBJ2-5; TRBD1 matches 9 bases. Germline V gene lookup returns CDR1 MDHEN and CDR2 SYDVKM. The CDR3 has 16 residues. V gave up 5 bases and J gave up 5 bases; unmatched junction bases: 12. DNA of the CDR3: TGTGCCAGCAGTGTCTCTCGACAGGGGGGCGGCGAGACCCAGTACTTC. Translating gives CASSVSRQGGGETQYF.

The rearrangement uses TRBV20-1 and TRBJ1-1; D not resolved. The CDR3 is 14 residues long. CDR1 DFQATT and CDR2 SNEGSKA come from the germline V gene (reference sequence). V gave up 3 bases and J gave up 1 base, with 12 bases separating them. The CDR3 spells CSARKLGKNTEAFF. CDR3 nucleotides: TGCAGTGCTAGGAAGTTGGGTAAGAACACTGAAGCTTTCTTT.

The chain uses TRBV5-1 and TRBJ2-2; D is unclear. Trimming removed 0 bases at V and 6 bases at J, with 9 bases between. CDR3 length: 14 residues. Looked up from germline, CDR1 is SGHRS and CDR2 is YFSETQ. The CDR3 protein is CASSLGDVSGELFF. CDR3 nucleotide sequence: TGCGCCAGCAGCTTGGGAGATGTTTCCGGGGAGCTGTTTTTT. The full variable domain, its missing parts supplied by reference TRBV5-1 and TRBJ2-2, is KAGVTQTPRYLIKTRGQQVTLSCSPISGHRSVSWYQQTPGQGLQFLFEYFSETQRNKGNFPGRFSGRQFSNSRSEMNVSTLELGDSALYLCASSLGDVSGELFFGEGSRLTVL.

This clonotype was seen a few times. The gene calls are TRBV7-2 and TRBJ2-3; 8 bases agree with TRBD1. Per germline, CDR1 SGHTA and CDR2 FQGNSA. The CDR3 sequence is 15 residues long. With V trimmed by 4 bases and J by 4 bases, 7 bases remained unmatched. The CDR3 region has the DNA TGTGCCAGCAGCTCTGCCGGACAGGGACCAGATACGCAGTATTTT. Translation: CASSSAGQGPDTQYF.

This clonotype was counted only a few times. V usage is TRBV20-1 and J usage is TRBJ1-2; D remains ambiguous. Germline V gene data show CDR1 as DFQATT and CDR2 as SNEGSKA (reference sequence). CDR3 length: 13 residues. V was pared by 5 bases and J by 4 bases, with 14 bases between. CDR3 sequence reads: CSAYTGELYGYTF. The CDR3, as DNA: TGCAGTGCTTACACCGGGGAACTCTATGGCTACACCTTC.

This sequence joins TRBV20-1 and TRBJ2-4; D is unclear. With 1 base removed from V and 8 bases from J, the gap between germline ends came to 21 bases. The CDR3 has 16 amino acids. Per the germline V gene, CDR1 is DFQATT and CDR2 is SNEGSKA (reference sequence). The CDR3 DNA reads as TGCAGTGCTAGAGTCTATGGGGTTGGCGTCCGGGACATTCAGTACTTC. Its protein is CSARVYGVGVRDIQYF.

This chain joins TRBV28 and TRBJ1-1, with TRBD1 identical over 7 bases. V lost 6 bases and J lost 2; bases outside the gene matches: 6. This CDR3 spans 14 amino acids. CDR1 and CDR2 from the germline V gene are MDHEN and SYDVKM. This CDR3 reads CASRQGQLNTEAFF. The CDR3 region has the DNA TGTGCCAGCAGGCAGGGACAGCTCAACACTGAAGCTTTCTTT.

This clonotype is labeled medium-sized. V gene TRBV20-1 combines with J gene TRBJ2-3, with D possibly TRBD2 on 6 matching bases. Trimming removed 3 bases from V and 0 bases from J, with 7 bases in between. CDR3 size: 13 residues. Germline CDR1 is DFQATT and CDR2 is SNEGSKA (reference sequence). The CDR3 spells CSASGTSTDTQYF. The DNA for the CDR3 is TGCAGTGCTAGCGGGACTAGCACAGATACGCAGTATTTT.

J is TRBJ2-2 and V is TRBV4-1; D is unclear. The CDR3 loop spans 15 amino acids. Germline CDR1 reads MGHRA; CDR2 reads YSYEKL. V lost 0 bases and J 8 bases, leaving 13 bases between the germline ends. The CDR3, as DNA: TGCGCCAGCAGCCAAGATCAAAGATCATCGGGGGAGCTGTTTTTT. It encodes CASSQDQRSSGELFF.

This clonotype was recorded a few times. The chain is built from TRBV5-6 and TRBJ2-5; D not resolved. The length of the CDR3 is 15 residues. In germline, CDR1 is SGHDT, CDR2 YYEEEE. The V and J ends lost 0 bases and 6 bases respectively, with 15 bases between them. The CDR3 sequence is CASSLGKLLQKTQYF. The DNA of the CDR3 is TGTGCCAGCAGCTTGGGGAAACTATTGCAGAAGACCCAGTACTTC. Full variable domain (missing parts from reference TRBV5-6 and TRBJ2-5): DAGVTQSPTHLIKTRGQQVTLRCSPKSGHDTVSWYQQALGQGPQFIFQYYEEEERQRGNFPDRFSGHQFPNYSSELNVNALLLGDSALYLCASSLGKLLQKTQYFGPGTRLLVL.

This rearrangement joins TRBV5-1 to TRBJ2-1; unclear D gene. The germline V and J ends were trimmed by 0 bases and 2 bases, with 6 bases remaining between them. The CDR3 is 14 residues long. The germline V gene has CDR1 SGHRS and CDR2 YFSETQ. The CDR3 coding sequence is TGCGCCAGCAGCTTGGAGGGCGCCTACAATGAGCAGTTCTTC. Translated, it gives CASSLEGAYNEQFF.

The rearrangement joins TRBV28 to TRBJ2-3; D gene uncertain. CDR1 MDHEN and CDR2 SYDVKM come from the germline V gene. Trimming pared 3 bases from V and 6 bases from J, leaving 13 bases between. The CDR3 is 14 residues long. CDR3 amino acids: CASSFGQPKDTQYF. DNA for the CDR3: TGTGCCAGCAGTTTCGGGCAGCCAAAGGATACGCAGTATTTT.

This clonotype has more than one count but fewer than ten. The J gene is TRBJ2-7, the V gene TRBV29-1; 8 nucleotides align to TRBD1. The V gene's germline CDR1 is SQVTM and CDR2 ANQGSEA. The CDR3 is made up of 13 amino acids. V lost 6 bases, J lost 3 bases, and 7 bases stayed unmatched. CDR3 bases: TGCAGCGTGTCAGGACAGGGAGTCTACGAGCAGTACTTC. This codes for CSVSGQGVYEQYF.

The chain employs TRBV19 and TRBJ2-1, with 8 bases that match TRBD2. The CDR3 has 13 residues. With 7 bases clipped from V and 10 bases from J, the junction kept 9 bases outside the gene matches. Germline CDR1 and CDR2: LNHDA and SQIVND (reference sequence). The CDR3 spells CASIRDQRGEQFF. The CDR3 nucleotides are TGTGCCAGTATAAGGGACCAGCGGGGGGAGCAGTTCTTC.

The chain recombines TRBV9 with TRBJ1-5, with D perhaps matching TRBD1 (5 bases). This CDR3 spans 14 amino acids. Germline CDR1 SGDLS, CDR2 YYNGEE. Trimming took off 0 bases at V and 4 bases at J, with 8 bases between the two ends. The CDR3 nucleotides are TGTGCCAGCAGCGTAGGGGGGACTAATCAGCCCCAGCATTTT. Translation: CASSVGGTNQPQHF.

This clonotype was detected many times. The chain uses TRBV10-2 and TRBJ1-1, with D possibly TRBD1 on 5 matching bases. The CDR3 has 14 residues. Per germline, CDR1 WSHSY and CDR2 SAAADI. The V end lost 6 bases, the J end lost 5 bases, and 16 bases lay between the germline ends. The CDR3 reads CASSLRGSETEAFF. CDR3 DNA: TGCGCCAGCAGCCTTAGGGGCTCGGAAACTGAAGCTTTCTTT.

The chain combines TRBV20-1 with TRBJ2-1, with 10 bases identical to TRBD2. Per the germline V gene, CDR1 is DFQATT and CDR2 is SNEGSKA (reference sequence). The CDR3 loop spans 15 amino acids. V lost 3 bases, J lost 5 bases, and 7 bases stayed unmatched. In DNA form, the CDR3 reads TGCAGTGCTAGGGAAGCGGGAGGGCCCCACAATGAGCAGTTCTTC. Protein: CSAREAGGPHNEQFF.

J is TRBJ1-3 and V is TRBV6-2 or TRBV6-3, with D perhaps matching TRBD1 (6 bases). The CDR3 covers 16 residues. The germline gives CDR1 MNHEY, CDR2 SVGEGT. V was pared by 0 bases and J by 2 bases, with 11 bases between. The CDR3 DNA is TGTGCCAGCAGTTACTCCACAGGGAAGACTGGAAACACCATATATTTT. It is translated as CASSYSTGKTGNTIYF.

This clonotype was picked up many times. The chain links TRBV20-1 to TRBJ2-3; 10 bases are a match to TRBD2. This CDR3 region has 16 residues. CDR1 and CDR2 (germline): DFQATT, SNEGSKA (reference sequence). The J segment lost 2 bases and the V segment lost 1 base, leaving 6 bases of the junction unmatched. The DNA for the CDR3 is TGCAGTGCTAGAGCCGGGACTAGCGCTCACACAGATACGCAGTATTTT. The encoded protein is CSARAGTSAHTDTQYF.

The CDR3, as DNA: TGTGCCAGCAGTCCACGGGTGGATTGGGCTTTCTTT. Protein sequence: CASSPRVDWAFF. The genes are TRBV12-3 or TRBV12-4 and TRBJ1-1; D gene ambiguous. The CDR3 sequence is 12 residues long. Between the trimmed V and J ends, which lost 5 bases and 11 bases, there was a span of 15 bases.

V gene TRBV6-1 combines with J gene TRBJ2-5; 10 nucleotides line up with TRBD2. The V gene's germline CDR1 is MNHNS and CDR2 SASEGT. This CDR3 contains 16 residues. Losses at the gene ends were 7 bases for V and 1 base for J; bases not matched to a gene: 9. The CDR3 DNA reads as TGTGCCAGCACCCCCCTACTAGCGGGATTCCAAGAGACCCAGTACTTC. Translating gives CASTPLLAGFQETQYF.

The table lists this clonotype with a few counts. The chain is built from TRBV11-2 and TRBJ2-3, with TRBD2 matching over 12 bases. Losses at the gene ends were 4 bases for V and 6 bases for J; bases not matched to a gene: 11. The CDR3 covers 17 residues. The germline V gene has CDR1 SGHAT and CDR2 FQNNGV. The CDR3 region is CASSYSLTSGSRDTQYF. The CDR3 DNA is TGTGCCAGCAGCTACTCCCTGACTAGCGGGAGTCGGGATACGCAGTATTTT. Full variable domain (remainder filled in from reference TRBV11-2 and TRBJ2-3): EAGVAQSPRYKIIEKRQSVAFWCNPISGHATLYWYQQILGQGPKLLIQFQNNGVVDDSQLPKDRFSAERLKGVDSTLKIQPAKLEDSAVYLCASSYSLTSGSRDTQYFGPGTRLTVL.

The CDR3 nucleotides read TGTGCCAGCAGGGGGACTGAGCTGTTTTTT. Encoded protein: CASRGTELFF. The chain is built from TRBV6-2 or TRBV6-3 and TRBJ2-2, with D maybe TRBD2 (6 bases). Trimming pared 6 bases from V and 11 bases from J, leaving 7 bases between. This CDR3 contains 10 residues. Looked up from germline, CDR1 is MNHEY and CDR2 is SVGEGT.

This clonotype occurred a few times. The chain is built from TRBV23-1 and TRBJ2-3; 10 bases are shared with TRBD2. TRBV23-1 is an ORF, with its function uncertain. Trimming cost V 0 bases and J 0 bases; bases outside gene matches: 9. CDR3 length: 19 amino acids. CDR3 loop: CASSQSQLAGSSSTDTQYF. The CDR3 coding sequence is TGCGCCAGCAGTCAATCACAACTAGCGGGAAGTTCTAGCACAGATACGCAGTATTTT.

This clonotype has just a few counts. V gene TRBV11-3 combines with J gene TRBJ2-7; D uncertain. CDR1 is SGHNT and CDR2 is YENEEA in the germline V gene. The germline V and J ends were trimmed by 3 bases and 4 bases, with 10 bases remaining between them. CDR3 length: 13 residues. The CDR3 region is CASSFPGHYEQYF. DNA for the CDR3: TGTGCCAGCAGCTTTCCCGGGCATTACGAGCAGTACTTC.